The source of this TCR beta chain is a study of identical twins. MiXCR was run by TCRdb on the 5' RACE reads, yielding one entry per CDR3 protein. The sample lists approximately 490,000 distinct CDR3 sequences, approximately 20% occurring once. Only healthy Caucasians were included as donors. CDR1 SGHRS and CDR2 YFSETQ come from the germline V gene. The junction had 12 bases not matched to a gene; V was cut back by 0 bases and J by 2 bases. The CDR3 extends over 19 amino acids. The same data also contributed to another study, on yellow fever vaccine responses in identical twins.

This TCR derives from a woman younger than 35 in good health. Material for sequencing was CD4+ T cells sorted from blood. The rearrangement links TRBV5-1 to TRBJ2-1; TRBD2 aligns across 9 bases. This CDR3 is CASSLAGGGVGYPYNEQFF. The CDR3 bases are TGCGCCAGCAGCTTGGCGGGCGGGGGGGTAGGATACCCCTACAATGAGCAGTTCTTC.